Listed here is a single T cell receptor beta chain. MiXCR, run by TCRdb on the PCR reads, gives a single entry per CDR3 protein. The data show 35,000 to 45,000 distinct CDR3 sequences, around 35% seen once. The CDR3 covers 14 residues. V was pared by 1 base and J by 6 bases, with 6 bases of the junction left unmatched. From germline, CDR1 is DFQATT and CDR2 SNEGSKA (reference sequence). The sample belongs to a study of vaccination and CD4 T cells after COVID-19. As for time point: late sampling 161 to 241 days after vaccination in three convalescent patients. The chain recombines TRBV20-1 with TRBJ2-1; 7 nucleotides align to TRBD2. This clonotype originated in a human donor who had recovered from COVID-19. This specimen consisted of CD4+ T cells from blood, obtained about 7 months after SARS-CoV-2 vaccination. CDR3 in amino acids: CSARGAASGNEQFF. The CDR3 bases are TGCAGTGCTAGAGGTGCTGCTAGCGGCAATGAGCAGTTCTTC.